Below, 4 T cell receptor beta chains from the same sample are listed, as sequenced in a study of molecular identifiers for immune sequencing clone quantification. TCRdb re-analysed the PCR reads in MiXCR, keeping a single row per CDR3 protein. Altogether some 97,000 distinct CDR3 sequences are present, 36% being singletons, with the ten largest covering around 3.8%. Sequenced sample: naive CD8+ T cells from blood, with Jurkat cell RNA spiked in. Sample subset: FACS-sorted CD8+CD4-CCR7+CD45RA+ naive T cells. The receptors shown here come from a human donor in good health. Some libraries in this study had Jurkat cell RNA spiked in.

As regards this clonotype: A read error may produce the germline difference seen at one junction end. CDR3 sequence: CASSSPSWGVANDQFF. DNA of the CDR3: TGTGCCAGCAGCTCCCCCTCATGGGGGGTTGCCAATGATCAGTTCTTC. This chain joins TRBV7-8 and TRBJ2-1; D might be TRBD2 (6 bases). CDR3 length: 16 residues. In germline, CDR1 is SGHVS, CDR2 FQNEAQ. The full variable domain, its missing parts supplied by reference TRBV7-8 and TRBJ2-1, is GAGVSQSPRYKVAKRGQDVALRCDPISGHVSLFWYQQALGQGPEFLTYFQNEAQLDKSGLPSDRFFAERPEGSVSTLKIQRTQQEDSAVYLCASSSPSWGVANDQFFGPGTRLTVL.

This rearrangement joins TRBV5-6 to TRBJ1-4, with 8 bases identical to TRBD1. Germline lookup yields CDR1 SGHDT and CDR2 YYEEEE. This CDR3 is built from 14 residues. V dropped 4 bases and J dropped 8; count of bases not matched to a gene: 7. The CDR3 sequence is CASSLGTGKEKLFF. In DNA form, the CDR3 reads TGTGCCAGCAGCCTCGGGACAGGAAAAGAAAAACTGTTTTTT.

The chain joins TRBV11-3 to TRBJ1-1; a possible D gene is TRBD1 (6 bases). Trimming cost V 5 bases and J 7 bases, with 14 bases left between them. CDR3 size: 13 residues. The germline V gene encodes CDR1 SGHNT and CDR2 YENEEA. The CDR3 spells CASSITGSNEAFF. The CDR3 DNA follows: TGTGCCAGCAGCATAACAGGGTCGAATGAAGCTTTCTTT.

This clonotype came up a few times. V usage is TRBV20-1 and J usage is TRBJ1-5; perhaps TRBD1 as D (5 bases). The V and J ends lost 4 bases and 2 bases respectively, with 18 bases between them. This CDR3 is built from 16 residues. The germline gives CDR1 DFQATT, CDR2 SNEGSKA (reference sequence). The CDR3 coding sequence is TGCAGTGCTACGAATAGAGGAGGGGTGGGCAATCAGCCCCAGCATTTT. It translates to CSATNRGGVGNQPQHF.